The 23 T cell receptor beta chains below all came from one sample that was sequenced in a study of response to subunit inactivated influenza vaccine. TCRdb itself ran the RT-PCR reads through MiXCR, one entry per CDR3 protein. This table has 650,000 to 800,000 distinct CDR3 sequences, approximately 15% appearing once. Specimen: PBMCs from blood, collected 14 to 15 days before vaccination. These receptors all come from a man aged 45-65 years who received an inactivated influenza vaccine.

The chain carries TRBV7-6 and TRBJ2-3; the match to TRBD2 covers 7 bases. The length of the CDR3 is 16 residues. V gave up 4 bases and J gave up 4 bases; unmatched junction bases: 11. Germline CDR1 SGHVS, CDR2 FNYEAQ. CDR3 coding DNA: TGTGCCAGCAGCTCTAAGCGGGAACTCTTATCAGATACGCAGTATTTT. Translation: CASSSKRELLSDTQYF.

The CDR3 sequence: CASTVGYEQYF. In DNA form, the CDR3 reads TGTGCCAGCACTGTAGGCTACGAGCAGTACTTC. The chain recombines TRBV12-3 or TRBV12-4 with TRBJ2-7; no firm D call. V was trimmed by 7 bases and J by 3 bases, leaving 7 bases between them. The CDR3 covers 11 residues.

This clonotype was counted between two and nine times. The V call is TRBV20-1, the J call TRBJ2-7, with D possibly TRBD1 on 6 matching bases. Looked up from germline, CDR1 is DFQATT and CDR2 is SNEGSKA (reference sequence). V was shortened by 6 bases and J by 5 bases, with 20 bases between the two germline ends. The CDR3 is 14 amino acids. CDR3 residues: CSALQRQATNEQYF. CDR3 DNA: TGCAGTGCCCTACAAAGACAGGCTACCAACGAGCAGTACTTC.

This clonotype was seen ten or more times. The rearrangement joins TRBV7-2 to TRBJ2-7; D might be TRBD2 (6 bases). The CDR3 consists of 14 residues. CDR1 and CDR2 from the germline V gene are SGHTA and FQGNSA. V was cut by 7 bases and J by 7 bases, with 20 bases left in between. The CDR3 protein is CASKLTTGAGEQYF. The CDR3 bases are TGTGCCAGCAAGTTAACTACGGGAGCAGGGGAGCAGTACTTC.

The chain joins TRBV29-1 to TRBJ1-2, with D perhaps matching TRBD1 (5 bases). V shed 8 bases and J shed 5 bases, with 12 bases lying between them. The CDR3 extends over 11 amino acids. Germline V gene lookup returns CDR1 SQVTM and CDR2 ANQGSEA. This chain's CDR3 is CSTAEGYGYTF. The CDR3 DNA sequence: TGCAGCACGGCGGAGGGGTATGGCTACACCTTC.

This clonotype was observed a handful of times. The gene calls are TRBV30 and TRBJ1-2; D unresolved. The CDR3 spans 12 residues. V lost 3 bases, J lost 8 bases, and 13 bases lay in between. In germline, CDR1 is GTSNPN, CDR2 SVGIG (reference sequence). The CDR3 bases are TGTGCCTGGAGGACTGGCGGAAACGGCTACACCTTC. Translated: CAWRTGGNGYTF. Filled out from reference TRBV30 and TRBJ1-2, the complete variable domain reads SQTIHQWPATLVQPVGSPLSLECTVEGTSNPNLYWYRQAAGRGLQLLFYSVGIGQISSEVPQNLSASRPQDRQFILSSKKLLLSDSGFYLCAWRTGGNGYTFGSGTRLTVV.

The sample holds many counts of this clonotype. This rearrangement joins TRBV12-3 or TRBV12-4 to TRBJ2-2; D not resolved. V lost 7 bases to trimming and J lost 1 base, with 7 bases between them. This CDR3 contains 13 residues. CDR3 sequence reads: CASTWWNTGELFF. CDR3 in DNA: TGTGCCAGCACATGGTGGAACACCGGGGAGCTGTTTTTT.

This clonotype was detected only a few times. V gene TRBV20-1 combines with J gene TRBJ2-5; a possible D gene is TRBD2 (6 bases). This CDR3 is 11 amino acids long. Germline V lookup: CDR1 DFQATT, CDR2 SNEGSKA (reference sequence). The CDR3 sequence is CRLQREETQYF. CDR3 coding DNA: TGCAGACTCCAGCGGGAAGAGACCCAGTACTTC.

The chain couples TRBV5-1 to TRBJ2-5; 7 positions agree with TRBD1. The CDR3 sequence is 15 residues long. J lost 5 bases, V lost 3 bases, and 10 bases had no gene match. From germline, CDR1 is SGHRS and CDR2 YFSETQ. The CDR3 DNA reads TGCGCCAGCAGCTACTTGACAGGGTCGGACGAGACCCAGTACTTC. Protein sequence: CASSYLTGSDETQYF.

This clonotype was detected ten times or more. The rearrangement uses TRBV3-1 and TRBJ1-1; D is ambiguous. V was cut by 4 bases and J by 7 bases, with 13 bases left in between. Germline assignment: CDR1 LGHDT and CDR2 YNNKEL (reference sequence). The CDR3 is 13 residues long. Written as DNA, the CDR3 is TGTGCCAGCAGCCCAGACGCTGTCAGTGAAGCTTTCTTT. Its protein product is CASSPDAVSEAFF.

This clonotype occurred a few times. V usage is TRBV29-1 and J usage is TRBJ2-1, with D possibly TRBD2 on 6 matching bases. Trimming cost V 6 bases and J 0 bases, with 21 bases left between them. This CDR3 has 17 amino acids. Germline V gives CDR1 SQVTM, CDR2 ANQGSEA. The CDR3, as DNA: TGCAGCGTGAAGACTAGTCTATCGGGGACCTCCTACAATGAGCAGTTCTTC. This encodes CSVKTSLSGTSYNEQFF.

This clonotype was recorded once. One end of the junction does not line up with germline, which may come from a read error. V gene TRBV2 combines with J gene TRBJ2-1, with TRBD1 matching 11 bases. CDR1 and CDR2 from the germline V gene are SNHLY and FYNNEI. This CDR3 is 12 amino acids long. The CDR3 DNA follows: TGTGCCAGCAGTGAAGTGGGGACAGGGGGTCTCTTC. It is translated as CASSEVGTGGLF.

This clonotype was recorded a few times. The gene calls are TRBV6-5 and TRBJ2-3; 7 positions match TRBD2. Germline CDR1 reads MNHEY; CDR2 reads SVGAGI. With 4 bases clipped from V and 4 bases from J, the junction kept 14 bases outside the gene matches. CDR3 size: 17 residues. CDR3 sequence reads: CASSSYSLAGEPDTQYF. The CDR3 nucleotides read TGTGCCAGCAGTTCCTACTCCTTGGCGGGAGAACCAGATACGCAGTATTTT.

This clonotype has just a few counts. The chain carries TRBV29-1 and TRBJ2-2; D might be TRBD2 (5 bases). Trimming removed 6 bases from V and 1 base from J, with 9 bases in between. Looked up from germline, CDR1 is SQVTM and CDR2 is ANQGSEA. CDR3 length: 13 residues. The DNA for the CDR3 is TGCAGCGTAACCAGCGGGAACACCGGGGAGCTGTTTTTT. Protein product: CSVTSGNTGELFF.

The chain carries TRBV15 and TRBJ2-3; D is uncertain. Between the trimmed V and J ends, which lost 4 bases and 0 bases, there was a span of 11 bases. CDR3 size: 15 residues. CDR1 is LNHNV, CDR2 YYDKDF, per germline (reference sequence). CDR3 coding DNA: TGTGCCACCAGCAAGCTACTAACTAGCACAGATACGCAGTATTTT. This codes for CATSKLLTSTDTQYF.

The chain employs TRBV15 and TRBJ2-7, with 11 bases fitting TRBD1. Germline V gives CDR1 LNHNV, CDR2 YYDKDF (reference sequence). With 6 bases clipped from V and 6 bases from J, the junction kept 10 bases outside the gene matches. The CDR3 has 15 residues. The CDR3 loop reads CATRSGTGGRGEQYF. The CDR3 nucleotides are TGTGCCACCAGGTCCGGGACAGGGGGTAGGGGCGAGCAGTACTTC.

The chain employs TRBV27 and TRBJ1-5; the D is unclear. CDR1 MNHEY and CDR2 SMNVEV come from the germline V gene (reference sequence). The ends were cut back, 7 bases at V and 1 base at J, with 11 bases in the middle. The CDR3 runs to 14 residues. The CDR3 bases are TGTGCCAGCAAGCCTCTAGGAAGCAATCAGCCCCAGCATTTT. It is translated as CASKPLGSNQPQHF.

In its sample, this clonotype was seen a few times. The chain employs TRBV19 and TRBJ2-3, with D tentatively TRBD2 (6 bases). This CDR3 is built from 15 residues. Germline V gene data show CDR1 as LNHDA and CDR2 as SQIVND (reference sequence). Between the trimmed V and J ends, which lost 3 bases and 3 bases, there was a span of 13 bases. The CDR3 here is CASSMWGEWTDTQYF. CDR3 DNA: TGTGCCAGTAGTATGTGGGGGGAATGGACAGATACGCAGTATTTT.

This clonotype was picked up a small number of times. The chain employs TRBV28 and TRBJ2-7; D tentatively fits TRBD1 or TRBD2 (6 bases each). Per the germline V gene, CDR1 is MDHEN and CDR2 is SYDVKM. V lost 5 bases, J lost 6 bases, and 20 bases lay in between. The CDR3 spans 15 residues. The CDR3 coding sequence is TGTGCCAGCAGTACCTATTCCAGGGGAGGAACCGAGCAGTACTTC. Its translation is CASSTYSRGGTEQYF.

This rearrangement joins TRBV28 to TRBJ2-3, with D maybe TRBD2 (6 bases). V was shortened by 8 bases and J by 2 bases, with 11 bases between the two germline ends. CDR3 length: 13 residues. Germline assignment: CDR1 MDHEN and CDR2 SYDVKM. The CDR3 sequence: CASVLANTDTQYF. The CDR3 DNA reads as TGTGCCAGCGTCCTAGCGAACACAGATACGCAGTATTTT.

Ten or more counts support this clonotype. The V and J genes are TRBV19 and TRBJ1-5; D perhaps matches TRBD1 (6 bases). With 7 bases removed from V and 3 bases from J, the gap between germline ends came to 19 bases. CDR1 LNHDA and CDR2 SQIVND come from the germline V gene (reference sequence). The CDR3 totals 16 residues. DNA for the CDR3: TGTGCCAGTAACAACCCCGCCGGGACAACCAATCAGCCCCAGCATTTT. Translating it yields CASNNPAGTTNQPQHF.

This clonotype occurred many times. The V call is TRBV28, the J call TRBJ2-1; possible D gene TRBD2, 5 bases. This CDR3 region has 13 residues. Trimming left V 5 bases short and J 10 bases short, with 15 bases between. Germline assignment: CDR1 MDHEN and CDR2 SYDVKM. As DNA, the CDR3 is TGTGCCAGCAGTACCGGACTGATCCCCGAGCAGTTCTTC. Protein sequence: CASSTGLIPEQFF.

The genes are TRBV7-9 and TRBJ2-1, with 7 bases aligning to TRBD2. V was pared by 4 bases and J by 6 bases, with 9 bases of the junction left unmatched. Germline V CDR1 and CDR2: SEHNR, FQNEAQ (reference sequence). The CDR3 totals 15 residues. The CDR3 region is CASSYGPSGVNEQFF. For the CDR3, the DNA is TGTGCCAGCAGCTACGGTCCTAGCGGAGTCAATGAGCAGTTCTTC.